One sample yielded the 14 T cell receptor beta chains listed below, sequenced in a study of CD4+ T cells in melanoma. Assay: immunoSEQ multiplex PCR; the TCRdb copy retains only in-frame clones and omits some. The sample shows some 15,000 clones, approximately 63% of them seen only once. Sequenced input: cells from a culture (not recorded whether cultured in vitro). These receptors were obtained from a human donor with melanoma.

This clone has only a few counts. The genes are TRBV6-5 and TRBJ1-5; D might be TRBD1 (6 bases). V shed 2 bases and J shed 3 bases, with 11 bases lying between them. The CDR3 runs 15 residues. Germline V gives CDR1 MNHEY, CDR2 SVGAGI. This CDR3 reads CASSYDGGLNQPQHF. The CDR3 region has the DNA TGTGCCAGCAGTTACGACGGGGGCCTCAATCAGCCCCAGCATTTT.

This clone was picked up a small number of times. This chain joins TRBV30 and TRBJ2-2, with D perhaps being TRBD1 or TRBD2 (6 bases each). This CDR3 is built from 14 residues. CDR1 is GTSNPN and CDR2 is SVGIG in the germline V gene (reference sequence). V lost 3 bases and J 2 bases, leaving 10 bases between the germline ends. This CDR3 is CAWSGGFNTGELFF. The CDR3 DNA is TGTGCCTGGAGCGGGGGCTTTAACACCGGGGAGCTGTTTTTT.

A few counts support this clone. V is TRBV4-1 and J is TRBJ1-1; a weak D match, TRBD1 (6 bases). This CDR3 is 15 amino acids long. V was clipped by 6 bases and J by 4 bases, with 18 bases between them. Germline CDR1 is MGHRA and CDR2 is YSYEKL. Here the CDR3 DNA reads TGCGCCAGCAGGGGGATCAGGGGATTAAGCACTGAAGCTTTCTTT. This codes for CASRGIRGLSTEAFF.

The chain uses TRBV4-2 and TRBJ1-5; D not resolved. Germline V gene sequence: CDR1 LGHNA, CDR2 YNFKEQ. The CDR3 is 16 amino acids. The V gene lost 0 bases and the J gene lost 0 bases, with 9 bases spanning the gap. Here the CDR3 reads CASSQDRRYSNQPQHF. For the CDR3, the DNA is TGTGCCAGCAGCCAAGATCGGCGGTATAGCAATCAGCCCCAGCATTTT.

The rearrangement joins TRBV9 to TRBJ1-5, with 7 bases matching TRBD1. Losses at the gene ends were 3 bases for V and 3 bases for J; bases not matched to a gene: 3. The CDR3 covers 14 residues. CDR1 and CDR2 from the germline V gene are SGDLS and YYNGEE. The CDR3 sequence: CASSGQGNNQPQHF. In DNA, the CDR3 is TGTGCCAGCAGCGGACAGGGTAACAATCAGCCCCAGCATTTT.

The chain carries TRBV7-3 and TRBJ2-1, with 7 nucleotides matching TRBD1. Per germline, CDR1 SGHTA and CDR2 FQGTGA. J gave up 6 bases and V 3 bases, and 2 bases lay outside the gene matches. There are 13 residues in the CDR3. The CDR3 DNA reads TGTGCCAGCAGCTTCGACAGGGCCAATGAGCAGTTCTTC. It codes for CASSFDRANEQFF. Using reference TRBV7-3 and TRBJ2-1 for the parts outside the CDR3, the full variable domain is GAGVSQTPSNKVTEKGKYVELRCDPISGHTALYWYRQSLGQGPEFLIYFQGTGAADDSGLPNDRFFAVRPEGSVSTLKIQRTERGDSAVYLCASSFDRANEQFFGPGTRLTVL.

This clone was seen a handful of times. This chain uses TRBV2 with TRBJ2-7; D may be TRBD2 (6 bases). V lost 4 bases to trimming and J lost 3 bases, with 13 bases between them. Germline V gene sequence: CDR1 SNHLY, CDR2 FYNNEI. The CDR3 sequence is 14 residues long. CDR3 region: CASSATGLGYEQYF. For the CDR3, the DNA is TGTGCCAGCAGTGCAACGGGACTCGGCTACGAGCAGTACTTC.

The chain couples TRBV5-4 to TRBJ1-2, with 10 bases lining up with TRBD1. CDR1 SGHNT and CDR2 YYREEE come from the germline V gene (reference sequence). The V and J ends lost 7 bases and 5 bases, in that order; junction bases with no gene match: 8. CDR3 length: 14 amino acids. CDR3 bases: TGTGCCAGCGGAGACAGGGGGCTTCGGTATGGCTACACCTTC. Amino acids: CASGDRGLRYGYTF.

The rearrangement links TRBV6-6 to TRBJ2-3; no definite D call. Germline CDR1 is MNHNY and CDR2 is SVGAGI (reference sequence). Deletions cut 0 bases from V and 2 bases from J, with 9 bases between. There are 15 residues in the CDR3. The CDR3 protein is CASSYSRSNTDTQYF. The CDR3 nucleotides read TGTGCCAGCAGTTACTCGAGGTCGAACACAGATACGCAGTATTTT.

The chain has TRBV11-3 and TRBJ2-3; D tentatively reads TRBD1 or TRBD2 (5 bases each). The CDR3 is 15 residues long. With 8 bases removed from V and 6 bases from J, the gap between germline ends came to 21 bases. In germline, CDR1 is SGHNT, CDR2 YENEEA. In nucleotides, the CDR3 is TGTGCCAGCGCCTCAACCAGGGCAGGGACGGATACGCAGTATTTT. Translating gives CASASTRAGTDTQYF.

Written as DNA, the CDR3 is TGTGCCAGCAGCGGAAGAGCGGGGAGCTCCTACAATGAGCAGTTCTTC. As protein: CASSGRAGSSYNEQFF. This chain links TRBV11-2 with TRBJ2-1, with TRBD2 matching over 7 bases. Per germline, CDR1 SGHAT and CDR2 FQNNGV. The V segment lost 5 bases and the J segment 0 bases; nucleotides outside the gene matches: 7. CDR3 length: 16 residues.

V is TRBV4-2 and J is TRBJ1-3; D call uncertain. V lost 6 bases, J lost 0 bases, and 12 bases lay in between. The V gene's germline CDR1 is LGHNA and CDR2 YNFKEQ. The CDR3 has 15 residues. The CDR3 region is CASSREPFSGNTIYF. The CDR3 DNA follows: TGTGCCAGCAGTCGCGAGCCTTTCTCTGGAAACACCATATATTTT.

The chain couples TRBV7-8 to TRBJ1-4; unclear D gene. CDR1 is SGHVS, CDR2 FQNEAQ, per germline. The CDR3 consists of 16 residues. Trimming took off 1 base at V and 5 bases at J, with 14 bases between the two ends. The DNA for the CDR3 is TGTGCCAGCAGCTTAGAGGGCCAGTTCTGGAATGAAAAACTGTTTTTT. Protein: CASSLEGQFWNEKLFF. Based on the CDR3 plus reference TRBV7-8 and TRBJ1-4, the full variable domain is GAGVSQSPRYKVAKRGQDVALRCDPISGHVSLFWYQQALGQGPEFLTYFQNEAQLDKSGLPSDRFFAERPEGSVSTLKIQRTQQEDSAVYLCASSLEGQFWNEKLFFGSGTQLSVL.

This chain joins TRBV7-8 and TRBJ2-7; TRBD2 aligns across 7 bases. This CDR3 contains 14 residues. V gave up 5 bases and J gave up 0 bases; unmatched junction bases: 4. CDR1 and CDR2 (germline): SGHVS, FQNEAQ. CDR3 DNA sequence: TGTGCCAGCAGCATGAGCGGGGCCTCCTACGAGCAGTACTTC. Its protein is CASSMSGASYEQYF.